This paragraph covers one T cell receptor (beta chain) sequence. This CDR3 is 14 amino acids long. The ends lost 6 bases at V and 2 bases at J; junction bases unmatched: 4. Looked up from germline, CDR1 is MNHEY and CDR2 is SVGAGI. The entry originates in a study of blood T cell repertoires in COVID-19. At the level of the study: Donors in the United States, Italy and Spain gave samples during acute or convalescent COVID-19.

In the original analysis: Estimated nucleated cell counts came from reference gene primer amplification. Profiling relied on immunoSEQ multiplex PCR, and the TCRdb table lists in-frame clones only, not all of them. From that table come the V and J calls and clone size; the DNA was used to work out D and trimming. The sample comprises about 380,000 clones, roughly 89% of which are singletons, and around 7% rests with the top ten. Sequencing used peripheral blood. The clonotype was recovered from a man aged 18-30 years with active or convalescent COVID-19. The chain links TRBV6-5 to TRBJ1-3; 7 nucleotides align to TRBD1. CDR3 loop: CASSRQGAGNTIYF. CDR3 coding DNA: TGTGCCAGCAGCCGACAGGGTGCTGGAAACACCATATATTTT.